A selection of T cell receptor beta chains follows, all from one sample in a study of T cells in localized non-small cell lung cancer. The method was immunoSEQ multiplex PCR; TCRdb's version includes in-frame clones alone and lacks a portion of them. The data contain around 78,000 clones, around 82% of them singletons. The sequencing here drew on peripheral blood, taken before any cancer treatment. These receptors came from a female donor older than 55 with stage I lung adenocarcinoma. CDR3s include the opening cysteine and the closing phenylalanine or tryptophan. The order of the fields is D gene, V gene, J gene, clone size, CDR3 DNA, CDR3 protein. The D gene is left open where the match is weak. Some rows have no size entry. The others give once, few or many, or a class for an expanded clone.

d_gene: TRBD1
v_gene: TRBV7-3
j_gene: TRBJ1-5
abundance: NA
CDR3nt: TGTGCCAGCAGCTTAAAAGGGGGCGCGGGGCAGCCCCAGCATTTT
CDR3aa: CASSLKGGAGQPQHF

d_gene: NA
v_gene: TRBV28
j_gene: TRBJ1-2
abundance: NA
CDR3nt: TGTGCCAGCAGTTTACGTAGGGGCTATGGCTACACCTTC
CDR3aa: CASSLRRGYGYTF

d_gene: NA
v_gene: TRBV6-1
j_gene: TRBJ1-1
abundance: NA
CDR3nt: TGTGCCAGCAGTAAACTCGGAGGGAACACTGAAGCTTTCTTT
CDR3aa: CASSKLGGNTEAFF

d_gene: TRBD1
v_gene: TRBV19
j_gene: TRBJ2-4
abundance: once
CDR3nt: TGTGCCAGTAGTTCGGACAGGGGGAACATTCAGTACTTC
CDR3aa: CASSSDRGNIQYF

d_gene: TRBD1
v_gene: TRBV5-1
j_gene: TRBJ1-4
abundance: once
CDR3nt: TGCGCCAGCAGCTCGAGACAGGGGGACGAAAAACTGTTTTTT
CDR3aa: CASSSRQGDEKLFF

d_gene: NA
v_gene: TRBV6-6
j_gene: TRBJ1-2
abundance: NA
CDR3nt: TGTGCCAGCAGTTACGTCCAGGACTATGGCTACACCTTC
CDR3aa: CASSYVQDYGYTF

d_gene: NA
v_gene: TRBV20-1
j_gene: TRBJ1-2
abundance: NA
CDR3nt: TGCAGTGCTAGCGAGTATGGCTACACCTTC
CDR3aa: CSASEYGYTF

d_gene: NA
v_gene: TRBV10-3
j_gene: TRBJ1-4
abundance: once
CDR3nt: TGTGCCATCAGTGAGCATACACTTGCAACTAATGAAAAACTGTTTTTT
CDR3aa: CAISEHTLATNEKLFF

d_gene: TRBD2
v_gene: TRBV5-1
j_gene: TRBJ2-7
abundance: NA
CDR3nt: TGCGCCAGTGGACTAGCGGGGACCTACGAGCAGTACTTC
CDR3aa: CASGLAGTYEQYF

d_gene: TRBD1
v_gene: TRBV11-2
j_gene: TRBJ2-7
abundance: once
CDR3nt: TGTGCCAGCAGCGACCGCCGGGACAGGGGGATCGACGAGCAGTACTTC
CDR3aa: CASSDRRDRGIDEQYF

d_gene: NA
v_gene: TRBV6-1
j_gene: TRBJ2-7
abundance: NA
CDR3nt: TGTGCCAGCAGAGGCAGGTTCCATGACTCCTACGAGCAGTACTTC
CDR3aa: CASRGRFHDSYEQYF

d_gene: NA
v_gene: TRBV19
j_gene: TRBJ2-2
abundance: NA
CDR3nt: TGTGCCAGTAGCCCGACTTGGAACACCGGGGAGCTGTTTTTT
CDR3aa: CASSPTWNTGELFF

d_gene: TRBD2
v_gene: TRBV12-5
j_gene: TRBJ2-1
abundance: NA
CDR3nt: TGTGCTAGTGGCAGGACTAGCGTGACGGGTGAGCAGTTCTTC
CDR3aa: CASGRTSVTGEQFF

d_gene: NA
v_gene: TRBV4-3
j_gene: TRBJ1-2
abundance: NA
CDR3nt: TGCGCCAGCAGCCAAGTCGTGGGCACTTCTTATGGCTACACCTTC
CDR3aa: CASSQVVGTSYGYTF

d_gene: TRBD2
v_gene: TRBV6-5
j_gene: TRBJ2-7
abundance: NA
CDR3nt: TGTGCCAGCAGTTGGACGGGAGGTTACGAGCAGTACTTC
CDR3aa: CASSWTGGYEQYF

d_gene: NA
v_gene: TRBV2
j_gene: TRBJ2-7
abundance: once
CDR3nt: TGTGCCAGCAGGATGCCCTCGGGGGAGCAGTACTTC
CDR3aa: CASRMPSGEQYF

d_gene: NA
v_gene: TRBV5-1
j_gene: TRBJ2-2
abundance: NA
CDR3nt: TGCGCCAGCAGCTTGACAGTCGCGAACACCGGGGAGCTGTTTTTT
CDR3aa: CASSLTVANTGELFF

d_gene: NA
v_gene: TRBV11-3
j_gene: TRBJ2-1
abundance: NA
CDR3nt: TGTGCCAGCAGCCTTAGTCATATAACAGATGAGCAGTTCTTC
CDR3aa: CASSLSHITDEQFF

d_gene: TRBD1
v_gene: TRBV6-5
j_gene: TRBJ1-2
abundance: NA
CDR3nt: TGTGCCACCAACAGGGGGCGACAGGGCTACACCTTC
CDR3aa: CATNRGRQGYTF

d_gene: TRBD1
v_gene: TRBV19
j_gene: TRBJ1-5
abundance: NA
CDR3nt: TGTGCCAGTAGTATCTTACAGGGGGCCGCCAATCAGCCCCAGCATTTT
CDR3aa: CASSILQGAANQPQHF

d_gene: NA
v_gene: TRBV5-6
j_gene: TRBJ2-7
abundance: NA
CDR3nt: TGTGCCAGCAGCTTGTACGGACAGCTCTACGAGCAGTACTTC
CDR3aa: CASSLYGQLYEQYF

d_gene: TRBD1
v_gene: TRBV19
j_gene: TRBJ2-7
abundance: NA
CDR3nt: TGTGCCAGTAGTCCCCTGGGGACAGGTTTCACGAGCGAGCAGTACTTC
CDR3aa: CASSPLGTGFTSEQYF

d_gene: TRBD1
v_gene: TRBV5-1
j_gene: TRBJ2-7
abundance: once
CDR3nt: TGCGCCAGCAGCGGCGGACAGGGCTACGAGCAGTACTTC
CDR3aa: CASSGGQGYEQYF

d_gene: NA
v_gene: TRBV9
j_gene: TRBJ2-7
abundance: few
CDR3nt: TGTGCCAGCAGCCCGTACCGGGACCACTACGAGCAGTACTTC
CDR3aa: CASSPYRDHYEQYF

d_gene: NA
v_gene: TRBV10-3
j_gene: TRBJ1-2
abundance: NA
CDR3nt: TGTGCCATCACTATCGGCAATTCATATGGCTACACCTTC
CDR3aa: CAITIGNSYGYTF

d_gene: NA
v_gene: TRBV6-5
j_gene: TRBJ2-7
abundance: NA
CDR3nt: TGTGCCAGCCGCCGGACCTGGGGTTCCGAGCAGTACTTC
CDR3aa: CASRRTWGSEQYF

d_gene: NA
v_gene: TRBV6-1
j_gene: TRBJ2-2
abundance: NA
CDR3nt: TGTGCCAGCTGCAGCGGTAACACCGGGGAGCTGTTTTTT
CDR3aa: CASCSGNTGELFF

d_gene: TRBD2
v_gene: TRBV25-1
j_gene: TRBJ2-7
abundance: NA
CDR3nt: TGTGCCAGCAGCCCGGGACTAGCGTACGAGCAGTACTTC
CDR3aa: CASSPGLAYEQYF

d_gene: NA
v_gene: TRBV23-1
j_gene: TRBJ2-5
abundance: NA
CDR3nt: TGCGCCAGCAGGAACGAAAGGATGAAGACCCAGTACTTC
CDR3aa: CASRNERMKTQYF